One and the same sample provided the 15 T cell receptor beta chains below, sequenced in a study of blood T cell repertoires in COVID-19 (dated by TCRdb to between 2020 and 2021). Libraries were built with the immunoSEQ multiplex PCR assay. Imported from immuneACCESS, the table was reduced by TCRdb to in-frame sequences with V and J called. These copies leave out some clones; in studies compared against another copy, an unresolved V gene accounts for under half, and the cause of the remainder is not known. The sample table lists some 100,000 clones, over 80% of them with a count of one. The ten most abundant clones make up under 7.5% of the sample. Input material: peripheral blood. The receptors were sampled from a woman aged 60-75 years with active COVID-19.

The V call is TRBV5-5, the J call TRBJ1-2; D uncertain. This CDR3 has 16 residues. The ends were cut back, 4 bases at V and 0 bases at J, with 16 bases in the middle. The germline V gene encodes CDR1 SGHKS and CDR2 YYEKEE (reference sequence). This chain's CDR3 is CASSPGSRSSNYGYTF. The CDR3 DNA reads TGTGCCAGCAGCCCCGGAAGCCGGAGCTCTAACTATGGCTACACCTTC.

The genes are TRBV20-1 and TRBJ2-2; D uncertain. CDR1 is DFQATT and CDR2 is SNEGSKA in the germline V gene (reference sequence). The CDR3 is 11 amino acids. V was pared by 6 bases and J by 3 bases, with 5 bases between. The CDR3 bases are TGCAGTGCCCCATACACCGGGGAGCTGTTTTTT. Amino acid sequence: CSAPYTGELFF.

The chain couples TRBV7-3 to TRBJ2-1, with D tentatively TRBD2 (6 bases). V dropped 0 bases and J dropped 2 bases, with 8 bases sitting between them. The CDR3 totals 15 residues. CDR1 is SGHTA, CDR2 FQGTGA, per germline. The CDR3 region has the DNA TGTGCCAGCAGCTTAACTAGCGGACCCTACAATGAGCAGTTCTTC. Its protein is CASSLTSGPYNEQFF.

The CDR3 sequence is CASSLFPSDSYEQYF. CDR3 sequence (DNA): TGTGCCAGCAGTTTATTCCCTAGCGACTCCTACGAGCAGTACTTC. The genes are TRBV27 and TRBJ2-7; D may be TRBD2 (6 bases). Per germline, CDR1 MNHEY and CDR2 SMNVEV (reference sequence). There are 15 residues in the CDR3. Between the trimmed V and J ends, which lost 1 base and 0 bases, there was a span of 10 bases.

This clone was seen once. V and J are TRBV28 and TRBJ1-6, with 10 bases lining up with TRBD1. V lost 6 bases to trimming and J lost 7 bases; unmatched junction nucleotides: 6. Germline V CDR1 and CDR2: MDHEN, SYDVKM. The CDR3 spans 15 residues. CDR3 nucleotides: TGTGCCAGCAGGCGACAGGGGGCGCAGAATTCACCCCTCCACTTT. It yields the protein CASRRQGAQNSPLHF. Full variable domain (rest looked up from reference TRBV28 and TRBJ1-6): DVKVTQSSRYLVKRTGEKVFLECVQDMDHENMFWYRQDPGLGLRLIYFSYDVKMKEKGDIPEGYSVSREKKERFSLILESASTNQTSMYLCASRRQGAQNSPLHFGNGTRLTVT.

This sequence joins TRBV27 and TRBJ2-7; TRBD2 might be the D (7 bases). The CDR3 has 13 amino acids. Germline CDR1 and CDR2: MNHEY and SMNVEV (reference sequence). Deletions cut 6 bases from V and 0 bases from J, with 9 bases between. CDR3: CASRRGLSYEQYF. In nucleotides, the CDR3 is TGTGCCAGCAGGCGGGGGCTCTCCTACGAGCAGTACTTC.

This clone has only one observation. The chain recombines TRBV3-1 (or the pseudogene TRBV3-2) with TRBJ1-1; tentative D call: TRBD1 (6 bases). V was cut by 2 bases and J by 5 bases, with 9 bases left in between. CDR3 size: 13 residues. The germline V gene has CDR1 LGHDT and CDR2 YNNKEL (reference sequence). The CDR3 nucleotides read TGTGCCAGCAGCCAATTAGGGGGAACTGAAGCTTTCTTT. Its protein product is CASSQLGGTEAFF.

This chain uses TRBV11-2 with TRBJ2-3; TRBD1 agrees at 7 bases. Trimming took 5 bases from V and 4 from J; bases not matched to a gene: 6. The CDR3 has 14 amino acids. Germline CDR1 and CDR2: SGHAT and FQNNGV. CDR3 region: CASSRRTGSDTQYF. DNA of the CDR3: TGTGCCAGCAGCAGACGGACAGGTTCAGATACGCAGTATTTT.

V gene TRBV28 combines with J gene TRBJ1-6; maybe TRBD1 (6 bases). The CDR3 spans 13 residues. V dropped 6 bases and J dropped 5 bases, with 8 bases sitting between them. The V gene's germline CDR1 is MDHEN and CDR2 SYDVKM. The CDR3 protein is CASSQGNNSPLHF. The CDR3 nucleotides are TGTGCCAGCAGCCAGGGGAATAATTCACCCCTCCACTTT.

This clone was detected only once. The chain uses TRBV28 and TRBJ1-3; 8 bases map to TRBD1. Germline trimming cut 6 bases from V and 2 bases from J; bases unmatched to any gene: 3. This CDR3 region has 14 residues. Germline V lookup: CDR1 MDHEN, CDR2 SYDVKM. CDR3 bases: TGTGCCAGCAGAACGACAGGGGCTGGAAACACCATATATTTT. This gives the protein CASRTTGAGNTIYF.

This clone is a singleton in its sample. The rearrangement joins TRBV27 to TRBJ2-7, with TRBD2 matching 9 bases. The CDR3 spans 14 residues. The germline CDR1 and CDR2 sequences are MNHEY and SMNVEV (reference sequence). V trimming: 2 bases; J trimming: 5 bases; junction bases outside the gene matches: 4. CDR3 residues: CASSLLREGNEQYF. The CDR3, as DNA: TGTGCCAGCAGTTTACTGCGGGAGGGAAACGAGCAGTACTTC.

The J gene is TRBJ2-7, the V gene TRBV6-2 or TRBV6-3; no clear D gene. Germline CDR1 and CDR2: MNHEY and SVGEGT. Trimming took off 3 bases at V and 3 bases at J, with 3 bases between the two ends. This CDR3 region has 11 residues. CDR3 coding DNA: TGTGCCAGCAGTTATCTCTACGAGCAGTACTTC. Residues: CASSYLYEQYF.

The V gene is TRBV5-4, the J gene TRBJ2-5; D is perhaps TRBD1 (5 bases). The V end was cut by 0 bases, the J end by 7 bases, with 22 bases between. The V gene's germline CDR1 is SGHNT and CDR2 YYREEE (reference sequence). The CDR3 runs 17 residues. CDR3 sequence reads: CASSLDWVGQGIGTQYF. Here the CDR3 DNA reads TGTGCCAGCAGCTTGGATTGGGTTGGACAAGGGATTGGGACCCAGTACTTC.

V gene TRBV28 combines with J gene TRBJ1-6; maybe TRBD1 (6 bases). Germline V gene sequence: CDR1 MDHEN, CDR2 SYDVKM. Trimming took off 5 bases at V and 4 bases at J, with 15 bases between the two ends. This CDR3 has 16 amino acids. The CDR3 DNA follows: TGTGCCAGCAGTCCGCCTCGGACAGCATATAATTCACCCCTCCACTTT. Protein product: CASSPPRTAYNSPLHF.

The rearrangement joins TRBV28 to TRBJ1-2; 11 bases map to TRBD1. The CDR3 runs 15 residues. V was clipped by 6 bases and J by 4 bases; unmatched bases: 7. Per germline, CDR1 MDHEN and CDR2 SYDVKM. CDR3 bases: TGTGCCAGCAGGGCCGGGACAGGGGGGAGCTATGGCTACACCTTC. Its translation: CASRAGTGGSYGYTF.